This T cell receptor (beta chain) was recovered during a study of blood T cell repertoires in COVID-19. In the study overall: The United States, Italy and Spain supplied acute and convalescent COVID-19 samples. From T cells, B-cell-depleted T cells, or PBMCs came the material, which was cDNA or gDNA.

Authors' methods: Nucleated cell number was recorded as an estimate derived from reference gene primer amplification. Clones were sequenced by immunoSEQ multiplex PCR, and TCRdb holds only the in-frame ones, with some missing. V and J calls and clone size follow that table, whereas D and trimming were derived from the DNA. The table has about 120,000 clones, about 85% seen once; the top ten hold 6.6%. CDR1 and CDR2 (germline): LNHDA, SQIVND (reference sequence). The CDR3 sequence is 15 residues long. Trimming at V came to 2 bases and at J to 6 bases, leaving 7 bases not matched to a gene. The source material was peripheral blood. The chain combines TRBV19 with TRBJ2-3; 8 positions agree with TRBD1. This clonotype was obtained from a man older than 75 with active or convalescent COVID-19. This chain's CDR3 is CASSIRAGGPDTQYF. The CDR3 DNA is TGTGCCAGTAGTATAAGGGCAGGGGGCCCCGATACGCAGTATTTT.